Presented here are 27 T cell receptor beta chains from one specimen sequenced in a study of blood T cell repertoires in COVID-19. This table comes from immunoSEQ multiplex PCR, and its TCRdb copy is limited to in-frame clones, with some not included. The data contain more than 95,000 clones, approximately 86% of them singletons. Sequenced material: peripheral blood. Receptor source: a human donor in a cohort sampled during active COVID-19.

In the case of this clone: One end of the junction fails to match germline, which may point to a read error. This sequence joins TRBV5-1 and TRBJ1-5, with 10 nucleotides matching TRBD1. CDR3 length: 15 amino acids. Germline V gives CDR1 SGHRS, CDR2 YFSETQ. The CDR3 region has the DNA TGCGCCAGCAGGTTGGGACAGGGGAACAATCAGCCCCAGCATTTT. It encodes CASRLGQGNNQPQHF.

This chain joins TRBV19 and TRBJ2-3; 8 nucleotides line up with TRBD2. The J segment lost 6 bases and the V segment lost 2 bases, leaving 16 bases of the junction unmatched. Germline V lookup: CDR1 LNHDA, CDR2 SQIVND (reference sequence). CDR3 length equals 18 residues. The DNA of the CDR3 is TGTGCCAGTAGTATATTTGTGGCGGGAGGCTCCTTTGGCGATACGCAGTATTTT. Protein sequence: CASSIFVAGGSFGDTQYF.

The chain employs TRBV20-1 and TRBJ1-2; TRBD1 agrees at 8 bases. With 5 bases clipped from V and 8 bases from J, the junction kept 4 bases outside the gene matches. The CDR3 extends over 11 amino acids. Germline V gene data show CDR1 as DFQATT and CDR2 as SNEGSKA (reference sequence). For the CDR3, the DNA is TGCAGTGCTGCAGGGGGCGGAGGCTACACCTTC. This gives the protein CSAAGGGGYTF.

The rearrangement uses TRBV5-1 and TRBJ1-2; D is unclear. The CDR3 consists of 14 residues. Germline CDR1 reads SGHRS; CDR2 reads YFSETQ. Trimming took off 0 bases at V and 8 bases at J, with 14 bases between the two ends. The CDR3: CASSLDGRTGGYTF. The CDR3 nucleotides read TGCGCCAGCAGCTTGGACGGCAGGACGGGAGGCTACACCTTC.

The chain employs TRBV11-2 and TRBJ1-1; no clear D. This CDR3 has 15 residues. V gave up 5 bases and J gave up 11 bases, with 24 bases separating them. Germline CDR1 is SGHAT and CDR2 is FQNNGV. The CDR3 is CASSGWELRGPGAFF. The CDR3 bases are TGTGCCAGCAGCGGATGGGAATTAAGAGGACCGGGGGCTTTCTTT.

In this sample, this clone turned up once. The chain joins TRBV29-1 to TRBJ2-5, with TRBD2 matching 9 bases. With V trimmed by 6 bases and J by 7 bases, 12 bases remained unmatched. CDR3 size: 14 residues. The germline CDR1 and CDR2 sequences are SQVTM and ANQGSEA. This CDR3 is CSVYPGGRAGTQYF. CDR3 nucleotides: TGCAGCGTGTACCCTGGCGGGAGGGCCGGGACCCAGTACTTC.

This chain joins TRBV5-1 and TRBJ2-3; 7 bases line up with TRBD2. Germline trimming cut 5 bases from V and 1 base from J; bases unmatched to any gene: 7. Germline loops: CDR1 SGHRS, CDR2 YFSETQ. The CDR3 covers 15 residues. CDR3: CASRWEGGGTDTQYF. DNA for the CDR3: TGCGCCAGCAGGTGGGAGGGCGGGGGCACAGATACGCAGTATTTT.

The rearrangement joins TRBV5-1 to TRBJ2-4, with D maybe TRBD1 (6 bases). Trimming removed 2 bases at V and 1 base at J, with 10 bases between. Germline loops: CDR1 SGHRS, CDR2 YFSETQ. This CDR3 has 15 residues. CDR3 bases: TGCGCCAGCAGCTTATCAGGGGTGGCCAAAAACATTCAGTACTTC. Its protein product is CASSLSGVAKNIQYF.

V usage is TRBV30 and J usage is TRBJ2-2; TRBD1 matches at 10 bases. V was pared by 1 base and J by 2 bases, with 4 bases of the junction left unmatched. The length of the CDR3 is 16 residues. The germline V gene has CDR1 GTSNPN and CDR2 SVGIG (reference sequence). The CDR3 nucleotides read TGTGCCTGGAGTGGCGGGACAGGGGCCAACACCGGGGAGCTGTTTTTT. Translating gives CAWSGGTGANTGELFF. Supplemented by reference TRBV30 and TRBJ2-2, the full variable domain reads SQTIHQWPATLVQPVGSPLSLECTVEGTSNPNLYWYRQAAGRGLQLLFYSVGIGQISSEVPQNLSASRPQDRQFILSSKKLLLSDSGFYLCAWSGGTGANTGELFFGEGSRLTVL.

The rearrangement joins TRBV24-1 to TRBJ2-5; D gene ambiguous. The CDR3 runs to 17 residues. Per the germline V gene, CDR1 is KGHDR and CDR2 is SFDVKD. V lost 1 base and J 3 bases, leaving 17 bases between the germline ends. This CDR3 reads CATSDFLGPGRKETQYF. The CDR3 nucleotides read TGTGCCACCAGTGATTTCTTGGGTCCAGGAAGAAAAGAGACCCAGTACTTC.

CDR3: CASSQLFPASDYGYTF. The CDR3 DNA follows: TGCGCCAGCAGCCAATTGTTCCCCGCTTCGGACTATGGCTACACCTTC. V usage is TRBV4-1 and J usage is TRBJ1-2, with D hard to call. Trimming stripped 2 bases from V and 3 bases from J, with 16 bases between. This CDR3 region has 16 residues. Germline V gene lookup returns CDR1 MGHRA and CDR2 YSYEKL.

This CDR3 reads CASSVAGGSYNEQFF. The CDR3, as DNA: TGTGCCAGCAGCGTAGCGGGGGGCTCCTACAATGAGCAGTTCTTC. The chain has TRBV7-3 and TRBJ2-1, with TRBD2 matching over 10 bases. CDR1 and CDR2 (germline): SGHTA, FQGTGA. CDR3 length: 15 residues. The ends lost 5 bases at V and 0 bases at J; junction bases unmatched: 1.

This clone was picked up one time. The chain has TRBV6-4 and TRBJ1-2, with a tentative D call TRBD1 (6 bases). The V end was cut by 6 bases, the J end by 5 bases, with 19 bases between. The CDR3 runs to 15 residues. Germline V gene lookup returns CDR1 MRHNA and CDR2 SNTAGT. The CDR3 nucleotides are TGTGCCAGCAGCGTCACAGGGTTTGAGGGGTATGGCTACACCTTC. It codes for CASSVTGFEGYGYTF.

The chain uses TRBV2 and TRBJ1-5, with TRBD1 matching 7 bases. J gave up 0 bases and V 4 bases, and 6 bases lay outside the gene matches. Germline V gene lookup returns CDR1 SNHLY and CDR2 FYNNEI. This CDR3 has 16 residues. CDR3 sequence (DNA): TGTGCCAGCAGTGGGGGACAGTCCTATAGCAATCAGCCCCAGCATTTT. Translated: CASSGGQSYSNQPQHF.

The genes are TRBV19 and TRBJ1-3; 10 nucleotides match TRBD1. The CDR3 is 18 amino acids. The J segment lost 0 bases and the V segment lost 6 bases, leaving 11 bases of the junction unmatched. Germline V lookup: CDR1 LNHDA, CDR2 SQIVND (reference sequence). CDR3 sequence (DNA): TGTGCCAGTAGCCGGGGACAGGGGACCTTTTCCTCTGGAAACACCATATATTTT. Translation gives CASSRGQGTFSSGNTIYF.

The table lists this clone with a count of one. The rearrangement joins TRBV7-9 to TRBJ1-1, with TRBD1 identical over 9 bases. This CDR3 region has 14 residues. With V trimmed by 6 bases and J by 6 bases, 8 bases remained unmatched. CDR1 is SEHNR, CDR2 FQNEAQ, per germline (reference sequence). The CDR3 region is CASSSGQGKAEAFF. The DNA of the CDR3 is TGTGCCAGCAGTTCGGGACAGGGAAAAGCTGAAGCTTTCTTT.

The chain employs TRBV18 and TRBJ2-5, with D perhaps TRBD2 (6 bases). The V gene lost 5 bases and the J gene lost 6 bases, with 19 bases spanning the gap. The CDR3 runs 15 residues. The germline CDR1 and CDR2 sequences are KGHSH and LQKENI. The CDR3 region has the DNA TGTGCCAGCTCAGATCGACAAAAGCGGGTCCAGACCCAGTACTTC. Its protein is CASSDRQKRVQTQYF.

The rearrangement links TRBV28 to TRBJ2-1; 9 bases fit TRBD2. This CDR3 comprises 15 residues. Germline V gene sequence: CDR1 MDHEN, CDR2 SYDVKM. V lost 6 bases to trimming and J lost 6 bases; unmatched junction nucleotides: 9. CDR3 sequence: CASRPSGIWGNEQFF. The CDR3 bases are TGTGCCAGCAGACCTAGCGGGATCTGGGGCAATGAGCAGTTCTTC. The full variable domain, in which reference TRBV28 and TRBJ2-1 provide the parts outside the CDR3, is DVKVTQSSRYLVKRTGEKVFLECVQDMDHENMFWYRQDPGLGLRLIYFSYDVKMKEKGDIPEGYSVSREKKERFSLILESASTNQTSMYLCASRPSGIWGNEQFFGPGTRLTVL.

In DNA, the CDR3 is TGTGCCAGCAGTTACTCGAGCTACGAGCAGTACTTC. It codes for CASSYSSYEQYF. This rearrangement joins TRBV6-2 or TRBV6-3 to TRBJ2-7; D is undetermined. Per the germline V gene, CDR1 is MNHEY and CDR2 is SVGEGT. Trimming pared 0 bases from V and 3 bases from J, leaving 3 bases between. The CDR3 loop spans 12 amino acids.

This CDR3 reads CASSLVSGRRFEQFF. The DNA of the CDR3 is TGTGCCAGTAGTCTTGTCAGCGGGAGGAGGTTTGAGCAGTTCTTC. The chain combines TRBV19 with TRBJ2-1; 9 bases align to TRBD2. CDR1 is LNHDA and CDR2 is SQIVND in the germline V gene (reference sequence). The CDR3 totals 15 residues. With 5 bases clipped from V and 9 bases from J, the junction kept 11 bases outside the gene matches.

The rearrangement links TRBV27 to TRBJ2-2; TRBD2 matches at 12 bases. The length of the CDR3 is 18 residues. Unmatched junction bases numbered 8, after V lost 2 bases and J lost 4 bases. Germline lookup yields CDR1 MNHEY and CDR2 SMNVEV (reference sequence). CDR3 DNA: TGTGCCAGCAGTTTACTCCCAAGACTAGCGGGGGTCACCGGGGAGCTGTTTTTT. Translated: CASSLLPRLAGVTGELFF.

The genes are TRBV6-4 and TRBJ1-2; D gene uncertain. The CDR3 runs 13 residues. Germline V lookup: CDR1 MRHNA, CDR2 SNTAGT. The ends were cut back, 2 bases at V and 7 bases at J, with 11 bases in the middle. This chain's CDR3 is CASSDTREGGYTF. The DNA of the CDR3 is TGTGCCAGCAGTGACACGAGGGAGGGTGGCTACACCTTC.

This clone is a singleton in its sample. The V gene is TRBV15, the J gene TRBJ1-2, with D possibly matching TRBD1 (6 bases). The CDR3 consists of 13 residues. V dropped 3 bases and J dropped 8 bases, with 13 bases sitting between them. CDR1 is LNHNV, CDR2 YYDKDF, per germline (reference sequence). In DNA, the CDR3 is TGTGCCACCAGCAGGGGGGACATACTCGGCTACACCTTC. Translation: CATSRGDILGYTF.

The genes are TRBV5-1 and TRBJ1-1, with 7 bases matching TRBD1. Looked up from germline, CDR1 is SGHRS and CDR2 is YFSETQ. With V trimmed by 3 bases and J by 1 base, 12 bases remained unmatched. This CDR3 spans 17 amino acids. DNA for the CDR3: TGCGCCAGCAGCTCGGGACAGACTATTTCATCGAACACTGAAGCTTTCTTT. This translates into CASSSGQTISSNTEAFF.

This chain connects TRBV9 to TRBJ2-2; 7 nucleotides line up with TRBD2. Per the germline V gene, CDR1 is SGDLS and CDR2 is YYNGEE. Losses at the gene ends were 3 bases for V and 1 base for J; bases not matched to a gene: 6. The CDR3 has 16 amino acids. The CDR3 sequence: CASSARLAGNTGELFF. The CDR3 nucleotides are TGTGCCAGCAGCGCTCGACTAGCCGGGAACACCGGGGAGCTGTTTTTT.

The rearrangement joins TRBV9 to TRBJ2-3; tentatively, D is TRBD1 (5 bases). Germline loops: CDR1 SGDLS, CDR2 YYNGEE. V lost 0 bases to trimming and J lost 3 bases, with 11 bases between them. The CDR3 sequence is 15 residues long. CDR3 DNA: TGTGCCAGCAGCGTAGGGGCAGGGTTGACAGATACGCAGTATTTT. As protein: CASSVGAGLTDTQYF.

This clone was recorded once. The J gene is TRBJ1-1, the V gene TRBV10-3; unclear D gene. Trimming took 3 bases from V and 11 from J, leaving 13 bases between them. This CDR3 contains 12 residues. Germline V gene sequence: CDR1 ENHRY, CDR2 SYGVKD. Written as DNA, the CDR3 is TGTGCCATCAGTGACCAAAGCCGGAGTGCTTTCTTT. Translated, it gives CAISDQSRSAFF.